The sequence of this TCR beta chain was determined in a study of blood T cell repertoires in COVID-19. At the level of the study: T cells, B-cell-depleted T cells, or PBMCs provided the cDNA or gDNA that served as material.

Authors' methods: From reference gene primer amplification, estimates of nucleated cell counts were derived. The table came from immunoSEQ multiplex PCR; TCRdb's copy has only in-frame clones and leaves some out. V, J and clone size are taken as reported in that table, and D and trimming were inferred from the DNA itself. This table holds under 250,000 clones, over 65% found once. Sequencing used peripheral blood. The clonotype originates from a woman aged 70-85 years with active or convalescent COVID-19.

DNA for the CDR3: TGTGCCAGCTCACCTGGGGGAGGCGCAGGAGCTGGAAACACCATATATTTT. Residues: CASSPGGGAGAGNTIYF. V is TRBV18 and J is TRBJ1-3; a weak D match, TRBD1 (5 bases). The ends were cut back, 3 bases at V and 2 bases at J, with 17 bases in the middle. The CDR3 contains 17 residues. CDR1 and CDR2 from the germline V gene are KGHSH and LQKENI.